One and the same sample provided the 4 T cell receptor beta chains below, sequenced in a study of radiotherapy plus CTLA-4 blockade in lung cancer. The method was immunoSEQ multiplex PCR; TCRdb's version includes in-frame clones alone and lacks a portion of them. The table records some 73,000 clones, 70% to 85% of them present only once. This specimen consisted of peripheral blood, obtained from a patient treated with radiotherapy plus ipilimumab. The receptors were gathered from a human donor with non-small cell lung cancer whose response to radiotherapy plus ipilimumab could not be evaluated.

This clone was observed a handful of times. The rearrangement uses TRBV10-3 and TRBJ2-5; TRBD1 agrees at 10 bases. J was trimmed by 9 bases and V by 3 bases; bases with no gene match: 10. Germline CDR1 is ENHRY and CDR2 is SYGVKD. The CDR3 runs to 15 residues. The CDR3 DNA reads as TGTGCCATCAGTGATTCGGGACAGGGGCGGCTTCCCCAGTACTTC. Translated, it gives CAISDSGQGRLPQYF.

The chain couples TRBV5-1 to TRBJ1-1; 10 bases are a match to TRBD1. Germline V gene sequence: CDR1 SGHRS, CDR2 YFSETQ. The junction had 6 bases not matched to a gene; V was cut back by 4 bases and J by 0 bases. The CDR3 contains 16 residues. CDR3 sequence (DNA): TGCGCCAGCAGCGCGGACAGGGGGTTCATGAACACTGAAGCTTTCTTT. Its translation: CASSADRGFMNTEAFF. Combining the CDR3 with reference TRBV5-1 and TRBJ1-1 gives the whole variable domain KAGVTQTPRYLIKTRGQQVTLSCSPISGHRSVSWYQQTPGQGLQFLFEYFSETQRNKGNFPGRFSGRQFSNSRSEMNVSTLELGDSALYLCASSADRGFMNTEAFFGQGTRLTVV.

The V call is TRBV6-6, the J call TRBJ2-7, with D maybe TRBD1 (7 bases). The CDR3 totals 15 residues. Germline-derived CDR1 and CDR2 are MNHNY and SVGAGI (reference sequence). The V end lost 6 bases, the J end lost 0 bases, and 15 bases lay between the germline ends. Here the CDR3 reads CASRPRQGGSYEQYF. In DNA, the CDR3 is TGTGCCAGCAGACCTCGGCAGGGGGGCTCCTACGAGCAGTACTTC.

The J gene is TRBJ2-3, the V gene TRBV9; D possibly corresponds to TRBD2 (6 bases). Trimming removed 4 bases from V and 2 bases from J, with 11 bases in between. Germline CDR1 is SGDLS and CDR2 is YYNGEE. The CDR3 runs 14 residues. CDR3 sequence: CASSRRDFTDTQYF. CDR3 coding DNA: TGTGCCAGCAGCCGGAGGGACTTCACAGATACGCAGTATTTT. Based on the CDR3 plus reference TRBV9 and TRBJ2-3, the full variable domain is DSGVTQTPKHLITATGQRVTLRCSPRSGDLSVYWYQQSLDQGLQFLIQYYNGEERAKGNILERFSAQQFPDLHSELNLSSLELGDSALYFCASSRRDFTDTQYFGPGTRLTVL.